The entry below gives a single T cell receptor (beta chain) sequence along with its context. What it recognizes is unknown. The entry originates in a study of CD8 T cells in Susac syndrome. General study findings and limits: In total CD8+ repertoires, approximately 17 Susac-specific public clones were found, and in CD8+ TEMRA repertoires, roughly 5 were found.

RNA totalling about 0.5 to 1 ug underwent reverse transcription with random hexamers. TCRdb re-derived calls from the immunoSEQ multiplex PCR reads in MiXCR, one entry per CDR3 protein. The sample carries 100,000 to 150,000 distinct CDR3 sequences, just under 95% recorded once. V lost 6 bases to trimming and J lost 0 bases, with 12 bases between them. This CDR3 has 15 amino acids. Sample: CD8+ T cells from PBMCs. This sequence was found in a human donor with Susac syndrome. This chain uses TRBV12-3 or TRBV12-4 with TRBJ1-5; D is uncertain. CDR3 region: CASSLGWNSNQPQHF. DNA of the CDR3: TGTGCCAGCAGCCTAGGGTGGAATAGCAATCAGCCCCAGCATTTT.